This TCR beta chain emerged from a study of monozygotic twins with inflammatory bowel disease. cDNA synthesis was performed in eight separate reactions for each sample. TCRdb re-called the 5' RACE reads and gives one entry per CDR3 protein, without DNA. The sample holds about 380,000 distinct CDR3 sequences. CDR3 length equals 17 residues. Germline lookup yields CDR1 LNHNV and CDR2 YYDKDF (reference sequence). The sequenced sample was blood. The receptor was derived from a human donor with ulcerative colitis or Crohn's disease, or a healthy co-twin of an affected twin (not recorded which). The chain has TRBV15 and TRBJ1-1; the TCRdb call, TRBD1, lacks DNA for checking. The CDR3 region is CATSTGQGGIGNTEAFF.